A single sample is the source of the 12 T cell receptor beta chains below, sequenced in a study of early T cells in non-severe SARS-CoV-2 infection. TCRdb reprocessed the 5' RACE reads via MiXCR and lists one record per CDR3 protein. The table lists around 50,000 distinct CDR3 sequences, approximately 9.8% of them singletons. Sequenced input: whole blood. The receptors were gathered from an adult who was a healthcare worker with PCR-confirmed SARS-CoV-2 infection or an uninfected control (not recorded which).

This clonotype was recorded at least ten times. The rearrangement uses TRBV9 and TRBJ1-3; D is unresolved. The germline CDR1 and CDR2 sequences are SGDLS and YYNGEE. The CDR3 covers 14 residues. V was pared by 3 bases and J by 0 bases, with 7 bases between. CDR3 protein: CASSAGSSGNTIYF. DNA of the CDR3: TGTGCCAGCAGCGCGGGGAGCTCTGGAAACACCATATATTTT.

The rearrangement joins TRBV5-1 to TRBJ2-7; D assignment may be TRBD1 or TRBD2 (7 bases each). This CDR3 has 14 residues. V gave up 2 bases and J gave up 2 bases, with 11 bases separating them. CDR1 SGHRS and CDR2 YFSETQ come from the germline V gene. CDR3 sequence (DNA): TGCGCCAGCAGCTTACAGGGGACTACCTACGAGCAGTACTTC. Translation gives CASSLQGTTYEQYF.

This clonotype was seen repeatedly, ten times or more. V usage is TRBV24-1 and J usage is TRBJ1-5; perhaps TRBD1 as D (5 bases). CDR1 and CDR2 from the germline V gene are KGHDR and SFDVKD. The CDR3 is 13 amino acids. V dropped 4 bases and J dropped 11 bases, with 14 bases sitting between them. For the CDR3, the DNA is TGTGCCACCAGTGACTACGTAACAGGTTCCCAGCATTTT. This translates into CATSDYVTGSQHF.

This clonotype was counted at least ten times. The rearrangement links TRBV20-1 to TRBJ2-1, with unresolved D. The CDR3 has 12 amino acids. V was clipped by 3 bases and J by 9 bases, with 12 bases between them. Germline V gene sequence: CDR1 DFQATT, CDR2 SNEGSKA (reference sequence). The chain's CDR3 is CSARTPGGEQFF. CDR3 bases: TGCAGTGCTAGGACTCCCGGCGGTGAGCAGTTCTTC.

A few counts support this clonotype. V usage is TRBV20-1 and J usage is TRBJ2-7; weak D call: TRBD1 (6 bases). CDR1 is DFQATT and CDR2 is SNEGSKA in the germline V gene (reference sequence). This CDR3 is built from 16 residues. Trimming stripped 3 bases from V and 3 bases from J, with 21 bases between. CDR3 region: CSASGGGQFYIYEQYF. The CDR3 DNA sequence: TGCAGTGCTAGTGGAGGTGGACAGTTTTATATCTACGAGCAGTACTTC.

V usage is TRBV4-1 and J usage is TRBJ2-7, with D possibly being TRBD2 (5 bases). CDR1 and CDR2 (germline): MGHRA, YSYEKL. V lost 0 bases and J lost 6, with 18 bases in between. The CDR3 length is 16 residues. In DNA form, the CDR3 reads TGCGCCAGCAGCCAAGACGTATCAAGGCTAGCCGTCGAGCAGTACTTC. The encoded protein is CASSQDVSRLAVEQYF.

This clonotype was found many times. The V gene is TRBV7-2, the J gene TRBJ2-1; D unresolved. Germline V gene sequence: CDR1 SGHTA, CDR2 FQGNSA. Trimming removed 6 bases from V and 5 bases from J, with 17 bases in between. The CDR3 spans 15 residues. CDR3: CASSYGFITNNEQFF. The CDR3 DNA reads as TGTGCCAGCAGTTACGGATTCATCACCAACAATGAGCAGTTCTTC.

The table lists this clonotype with a few counts. This rearrangement joins TRBV19 to TRBJ2-1, with D perhaps TRBD1 (5 bases). Germline V gene data show CDR1 as LNHDA and CDR2 as SQIVND (reference sequence). The V end lost 4 bases, the J end lost 4 bases, and 8 bases lay between the germline ends. CDR3 length: 13 residues. In DNA form, the CDR3 reads TGTGCCAGTAGTAGACAGCAGTACAATGAGCAGTTCTTC. Protein product: CASSRQQYNEQFF.

At least ten counts were recorded for this clonotype. The chain joins TRBV12-3 or TRBV12-4 to TRBJ2-1; D may correspond to TRBD1 or TRBD2 (5 bases each). The CDR3 extends over 15 amino acids. V dropped 3 bases and J dropped 2 bases, with 11 bases sitting between them. The CDR3 DNA follows: TGTGCCAGCAGTTTCTACGAGGGACCCTACAATGAGCAGTTCTTC. This gives the protein CASSFYEGPYNEQFF.

The CDR3 loop is CASSQDPAGRKYNEQFF. As DNA, the CDR3 is TGCGCCAGCAGCCAAGACCCAGCGGGGAGAAAATACAATGAGCAGTTCTTC. The chain uses TRBV4-1 and TRBJ2-1; 7 bases fit TRBD2. The CDR3 consists of 17 residues. The J segment lost 4 bases and the V segment lost 0 bases, leaving 9 bases of the junction unmatched. Germline CDR1 MGHRA, CDR2 YSYEKL.

This clonotype was recorded at least ten times. This sequence joins TRBV7-8 and TRBJ2-3; D remains ambiguous. Trimming stripped 8 bases from V and 5 bases from J, with 5 bases between. Germline V gene sequence: CDR1 SGHVS, CDR2 FQNEAQ. This CDR3 has 10 residues. The CDR3 loop reads CASSGDTQYF. CDR3 coding DNA: TGTGCCAGCTCCGGAGATACGCAGTATTTT. The full variable domain, in which reference TRBV7-8 and TRBJ2-3 provide the parts outside the CDR3, is GAGVSQSPRYKVAKRGQDVALRCDPISGHVSLFWYQQALGQGPEFLTYFQNEAQLDKSGLPSDRFFAERPEGSVSTLKIQRTQQEDSAVYLCASSGDTQYFGPGTRLTVL.

Many counts were recorded for this clonotype. V gene TRBV7-6 combines with J gene TRBJ1-5; unclear D gene. CDR3 length: 17 residues. The germline CDR1 and CDR2 sequences are SGHVS and FNYEAQ. The V end was cut by 2 bases, the J end by 0 bases, with 14 bases between. The chain's CDR3 is CASSLRAAGDSNQPQHF. For the CDR3, the DNA is TGTGCCAGCAGCTTAAGGGCGGCCGGGGATAGCAATCAGCCCCAGCATTTT.